These 2 T cell receptor beta chains were sequenced from one sample in a study of beta chain features in type 1 diabetes. These TCRs are of unknown antigen specificity. Whole-study findings and limits: The study found moderately but significantly shorter TCRB CDR3s in all four CD4+ subsets of Type 1 diabetes patients.

Expressed TCRB transcripts were sequenced because the entire RNA isolate underwent reverse transcription. Using immunoSEQ multiplex PCR, the repertoire was profiled, and TCRdb retains in-frame clones only, with some absent. The table lists around 310,000 clones, approximately 13% of them singletons. The sequencing sample was made of naive CD4+ T cells from blood. Receptors originate from a woman aged 18-29 years with type 1 diabetes.

This clone was detected a few times. Other DNA sequences within the sample encode an identical CDR3. This rearrangement joins TRBV10-3 to TRBJ2-7; 11 bases agree with TRBD2. The CDR3 is 15 residues long. Germline lookup yields CDR1 ENHRY and CDR2 SYGVKD. The trim removed 4 bases at V and 0 bases at J, leaving 2 bases unmatched. CDR3 in DNA: TGTGCCATCAGTGCTACTAGCGGGAGCTCCTACGAGCAGTACTTC. Protein product: CAISATSGSSYEQYF.

The chain carries TRBV7-2 and TRBJ2-5; 9 bases match TRBD2. V lost 2 bases to trimming and J lost 1 base; unmatched junction nucleotides: 2. CDR3 length: 15 residues. Per germline, CDR1 SGHTA and CDR2 FQGNSA. The CDR3 nucleotides read TGTGCCAGCAGCTTATCAGCGGGAGGCCAAGAGACCCAGTACTTC. Its translation: CASSLSAGGQETQYF.